Presented here are 8 T cell receptor beta chains from one specimen sequenced in a study of cytomegalovirus exposure and HLA in healthy donors. Vbeta (60) and Jbeta (13) primers were used in the PCR. This table comes from immunoSEQ multiplex PCR, and its TCRdb copy is limited to in-frame clones, with some not included. This sample has 200,000 or so clones, with 82% found just once. The sequenced material came from PBMCs. The receptors were gathered from a woman in her 40s in good health and CMV-seronegative.

The chain recombines TRBV18 with TRBJ1-1, with D possibly matching TRBD1 (5 bases). The germline V and J ends were trimmed by 0 bases and 7 bases, with 12 bases remaining between them. This CDR3 is built from 14 residues. The germline V gene encodes CDR1 KGHSH and CDR2 LQKENI. The CDR3 loop reads CASSPPPAGGEAFF. CDR3 nucleotide sequence: TGTGCCAGCTCACCACCTCCGGCGGGGGGTGAAGCTTTCTTT.

The J gene is TRBJ2-5, the V gene TRBV10-3, with D possibly matching TRBD1 (6 bases). Trimming stripped 4 bases from V and 2 bases from J, with 8 bases between. Germline V gives CDR1 ENHRY, CDR2 SYGVKD. This CDR3 contains 13 residues. CDR3 amino acids: CAISVGQQETQYF. CDR3 nucleotide sequence: TGTGCCATCAGTGTTGGACAGCAAGAGACCCAGTACTTC.

The chain combines TRBV11-2 with TRBJ2-1, with TRBD2 matching 14 bases. This CDR3 is 14 amino acids long. J lost 12 bases, V lost 6 bases, and 7 bases had no gene match. CDR1 is SGHAT, CDR2 FQNNGV, per germline. CDR3 loop: CASSVGLAGEPQFF. The CDR3 bases are TGTGCCAGCAGTGTGGGACTAGCGGGAGAACCGCAGTTCTTC.

There are a few counts of this clone. The CDR3 DNA is TGTGCCAGCAGCCCGGGACTAGCGGTGAACACCGGGGAGCTGTTTTTT. Its translation: CASSPGLAVNTGELFF. The chain couples TRBV7-3 to TRBJ2-2; 11 bases line up with TRBD2. V shed 5 bases, J shed 1 base, and the junction held 3 bases outside the gene matches. Per germline, CDR1 SGHTA and CDR2 FQGTGA. This CDR3 is built from 16 residues.

This chain uses TRBV5-1 with TRBJ2-7, with D maybe TRBD1 (6 bases). CDR3 length: 13 amino acids. Germline V lookup: CDR1 SGHRS, CDR2 YFSETQ. V was pared by 9 bases and J by 4 bases, with 17 bases between. DNA of the CDR3: TGCGCCACCTCCAGGGGAGTGGGATACGAGCAGTACTTC. Protein product: CATSRGVGYEQYF.

Only a few counts were recorded for this clone. The V gene is TRBV11-2, the J gene TRBJ2-2; unclear D gene. Trimming took 3 bases from V and 1 from J, leaving 6 bases between them. Germline values: CDR1 SGHAT, CDR2 FQNNGV. The CDR3 sequence is 14 residues long. CDR3 DNA sequence: TGTGCCAGCAGCTTGGCAGGGAACACCGGGGAGCTGTTTTTT. It encodes CASSLAGNTGELFF. Using reference TRBV11-2 and TRBJ2-2 for the parts outside the CDR3, the full variable domain is EAGVAQSPRYKIIEKRQSVAFWCNPISGHATLYWYQQILGQGPKLLIQFQNNGVVDDSQLPKDRFSAERLKGVDSTLKIQPAKLEDSAVYLCASSLAGNTGELFFGEGSRLTVL.

The V call is TRBV27, the J call TRBJ1-2; 12 bases agree with TRBD1. The germline V gene encodes CDR1 MNHEY and CDR2 SMNVEV (reference sequence). The CDR3 runs to 14 residues. V was pared by 5 bases and J by 7 bases, with 5 bases of the junction left unmatched. For the CDR3, the DNA is TGTGCCAGCAGTCTCCAGGGACAGGGGGCTGGCTACACCTTC. Its protein product is CASSLQGQGAGYTF.

This clone occurred once. The chain has TRBV5-1 and TRBJ2-1; 11 nucleotides align to TRBD2. The CDR3 totals 18 residues. Germline V gene sequence: CDR1 SGHRS, CDR2 YFSETQ. With V trimmed by 4 bases and J by 0 bases, 9 bases remained unmatched. CDR3: CASSRASGRISSYNEQFF. The DNA of the CDR3 is TGCGCCAGCAGCAGGGCTAGCGGGAGGATTAGCTCCTACAATGAGCAGTTCTTC.